Listed here is a single TCR beta chain. CDR3 length: 14 amino acids. The germline gives CDR1 SGHVS, CDR2 FNYEAQ. Trimming took off 5 bases at V and 6 bases at J, with 17 bases between the two ends. Preparation of the TCRbeta library used unique molecular identifiers. Via MiXCR, TCRdb re-called the PCR reads, giving one row per CDR3 protein. The sample carries some 75,000 distinct CDR3 sequences, roughly 6.6% recorded once. The data were taken from a study of T-cell reconstitution after alpha-beta-depleted transplantation in children. The sequenced sample was PBMCs from the stem cell graft donor, obtained from the stem cell graft. This TCR was sampled from a human donor who donated a stem cell graft to a child with acute lymphoblastic leukemia. This sequence joins TRBV7-6 and TRBJ2-7; a possible D gene is TRBD2 (5 bases). The DNA of the CDR3 is TGTGCCAGCAGCGTTGAGAGGGTTAGAAGCGAGCAGTACTTC. This codes for CASSVERVRSEQYF.